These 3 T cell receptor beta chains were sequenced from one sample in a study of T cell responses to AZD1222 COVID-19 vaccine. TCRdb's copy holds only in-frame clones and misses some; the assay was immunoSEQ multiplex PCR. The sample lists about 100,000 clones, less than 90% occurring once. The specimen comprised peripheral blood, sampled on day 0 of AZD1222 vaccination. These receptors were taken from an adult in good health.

The CDR3 here is CASSMRDSPLHF. For the CDR3, the DNA is TGTGCCAGTAGTATGAGGGATTCACCCCTCCACTTT. This sequence joins TRBV19 and TRBJ1-6; D uncertain. V lost 3 bases, J lost 8 bases, and 5 bases lay in between. The CDR3 runs to 12 residues. Germline V CDR1 and CDR2: LNHDA, SQIVND (reference sequence).

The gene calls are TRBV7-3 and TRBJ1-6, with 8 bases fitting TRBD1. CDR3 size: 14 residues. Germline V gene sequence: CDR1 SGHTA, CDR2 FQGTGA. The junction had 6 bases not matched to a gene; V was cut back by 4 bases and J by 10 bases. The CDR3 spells CASSSQGGSSPLHF. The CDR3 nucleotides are TGTGCCAGCAGCTCACAGGGGGGTAGCTCACCCCTCCACTTT.

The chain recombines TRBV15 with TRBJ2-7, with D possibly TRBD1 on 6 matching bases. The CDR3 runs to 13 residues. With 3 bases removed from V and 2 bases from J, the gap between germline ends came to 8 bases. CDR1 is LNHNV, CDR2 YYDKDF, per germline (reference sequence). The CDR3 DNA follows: TGTGCCACCAGCAGGGACAGACCCTACGAGCAGTACTTC. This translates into CATSRDRPYEQYF.